This passage covers 15 T cell receptor beta chains from one sample sequenced in a study of identical twins. Each CDR3 protein gets one entry after TCRdb re-called the 5' RACE reads with MiXCR. Of hundreds of thousands of distinct CDR3 sequences detected, 8.6% appear once; the ten largest clones hold about 0.98%. The same sample was also studied in work on yellow fever vaccine responses in identical twins.

The source material was PBMCs. The receptor set was obtained from a woman younger than 30 in good health.

This clonotype was counted a few times. The rearrangement links TRBV18 to TRBJ1-6, with D hard to call. Per germline, CDR1 KGHSH and CDR2 LQKENI. This CDR3 has 13 residues. Trimming took 2 bases from V and 15 from J, leaving 14 bases between them. Here the CDR3 reads CASSPSAAEDLHF. The DNA for the CDR3 is TGTGCCAGCTCACCATCCGCCGCCGAGGACCTCCACTTT.

This chain joins TRBV27 and TRBJ1-1, with D possibly matching TRBD1 (6 bases). Germline V gene data show CDR1 as MNHEY and CDR2 as SMNVEV (reference sequence). Trimming shortened V by 5 bases and J by 9 bases, and 16 bases separated the two germline ends. This CDR3 has 13 residues. CDR3 nucleotides: TGTGCCAGCAGTCGCCAAGGGGGGGGGCAAGCTTTCTTT. As protein: CASSRQGGGQAFF.

This clonotype has more than one count but fewer than ten. The J gene is TRBJ2-1, the V gene TRBV18, with D possibly being TRBD2 (5 bases). V lost 3 bases and J lost 2, with 17 bases in between. CDR3 length equals 17 residues. Germline lookup yields CDR1 KGHSH and CDR2 LQKENI. In DNA form, the CDR3 reads TGTGCCAGCTCACCGGAGGATGCAGGCCTCCCCTACAATGAGCAGTTCTTC. Amino acid sequence: CASSPEDAGLPYNEQFF.

The rearrangement joins TRBV11-2 to TRBJ2-7; D possibly corresponds to TRBD1 (6 bases). This CDR3 is 18 amino acids long. V lost 4 bases, J lost 2 bases, and 24 bases lay in between. In germline, CDR1 is SGHAT, CDR2 FQNNGV. The CDR3 coding sequence is TGTGCCAGCAGCTCCCCGCAGGGGAGCGTGGACCGCCCCTACGAGCAGTACTTC. Encoded protein: CASSSPQGSVDRPYEQYF.

This clonotype was counted only a few times. It may be a read error: a sequence one base away is much more abundant. V gene TRBV6-2 or TRBV6-3 combines with J gene TRBJ2-2, with D perhaps TRBD2 (5 bases). The CDR3 sequence is 14 residues long. The ends were cut back, 4 bases at V and 2 bases at J, with 8 bases in the middle. The germline CDR1 and CDR2 sequences are MNHEY and SVGEGT. The CDR3 protein is CASSWPGNTGELFF. For the CDR3, the DNA is TGTGCCAGCAGTTGGCCGGGAAACACCGGGGAGCTGTTTTTT.

This clonotype was counted ten times or more. The chain is built from TRBV10-2 and TRBJ2-1; TRBD2 agrees at 14 bases. The V gene's germline CDR1 is WSHSY and CDR2 SAAADI. The CDR3 length is 18 residues. V was pared by 8 bases and J by 3 bases, with 12 bases of the junction left unmatched. For the CDR3, the DNA is TGCGCCAGCCATGACAGGGGACTAGCGGGAGCGGGCTACAATGAGCAGTTCTTC. This gives the protein CASHDRGLAGAGYNEQFF.

This rearrangement joins TRBV5-1 to TRBJ1-1; D is ambiguous. The length of the CDR3 is 15 residues. Germline V gives CDR1 SGHRS, CDR2 YFSETQ. The V and J ends lost 0 bases and 2 bases respectively, with 11 bases between them. This chain's CDR3 is CASSLAADLNTEAFF. In nucleotides, the CDR3 is TGCGCCAGCAGCTTGGCGGCGGACTTAAACACTGAAGCTTTCTTT.

V is TRBV18 and J is TRBJ2-3; possibly TRBD1 for D (5 bases). Germline V gene sequence: CDR1 KGHSH, CDR2 LQKENI. V was pared by 2 bases and J by 2 bases, with 17 bases between. This CDR3 is 17 amino acids long. CDR3 protein: CASSPLIGKGHTDTQYF. CDR3 nucleotide sequence: TGTGCCAGCTCACCATTGATAGGGAAGGGGCACACAGATACGCAGTATTTT.

There are many counts of this clonotype. The V and J genes are TRBV28 and TRBJ2-7, with 9 bases matching TRBD1. The CDR3 runs 15 residues. The ends lost 8 bases at V and 4 bases at J; junction bases unmatched: 12. The germline V gene has CDR1 MDHEN and CDR2 SYDVKM. CDR3 amino acids: CASEPTGTGNYEQYF. The DNA of the CDR3 is TGTGCCAGCGAACCGACCGGGACAGGGAATTACGAGCAGTACTTC.

The chain links TRBV15 to TRBJ2-7; TRBD1 aligns across 10 bases. Germline V gene lookup returns CDR1 LNHNV and CDR2 YYDKDF (reference sequence). J lost 1 base, V lost 5 bases, and 11 bases had no gene match. The CDR3 spans 17 residues. CDR3 sequence (DNA): TGTGCCACCAGCGATCACTTGACAGGGGGCTCGTCCTACGAGCAGTACTTC. It specifies CATSDHLTGGSSYEQYF. The variable domain in full, with the rest retrieved from reference TRBV15 and TRBJ2-7, is DAMVIQNPRYQVTQFGKPVTLSCSQTLNHNVMYWYQQKSSQAPKLLFHYYDKDFNNEADTPDNFQSRRPNTSFCFLDIRSPGLGDTAMYLCATSDHLTGGSSYEQYFGPGTRLTVT.

The V call is TRBV15, the J call TRBJ2-3; D remains ambiguous. The CDR3 runs to 16 residues. The germline CDR1 and CDR2 sequences are LNHNV and YYDKDF (reference sequence). Trimming cost V 1 base and J 7 bases, with 18 bases left between them. CDR3 nucleotide sequence: TGTGCCACCAGCAGAGTATCATCGACTGGTTTGTATACGCAGTATTTT. Residues: CATSRVSSTGLYTQYF.

This clonotype occurred a few times. The gene calls are TRBV6-5 and TRBJ2-7; 8 nucleotides match TRBD2. The germline CDR1 and CDR2 sequences are MNHEY and SVGAGI. J gave up 4 bases and V 2 bases, and 7 bases lay outside the gene matches. This CDR3 region has 15 residues. In nucleotides, the CDR3 is TGTGCCAGCAGTTACCGCGGACTAGCCGTATACGAGCAGTACTTC. It translates to CASSYRGLAVYEQYF.

This clonotype was seen only a few times. The chain carries TRBV28 and TRBJ2-1; TRBD2 matches at 8 bases. The V gene's germline CDR1 is MDHEN and CDR2 SYDVKM. Losses at the gene ends were 5 bases for V and 2 bases for J; bases not matched to a gene: 5. CDR3 length: 15 residues. CDR3 sequence reads: CASSGGGGTYNEQFF. The CDR3, as DNA: TGTGCCAGCAGTGGGGGCGGGGGGACCTACAATGAGCAGTTCTTC.

This clonotype was seen a handful of times. The chain is built from TRBV19 and TRBJ2-7; possible D gene TRBD1, 5 bases. Trimming took 8 bases from V and 3 from J, leaving 17 bases between them. From germline, CDR1 is LNHDA and CDR2 SQIVND (reference sequence). The CDR3 has 14 residues. This CDR3 reads CASSVGRGHYEQYF. The DNA of the CDR3 is TGTGCCAGTTCGGTTGGAAGGGGCCACTACGAGCAGTACTTC.

J is TRBJ2-1 and V is TRBV5-6; D is tentatively TRBD1 or TRBD2 (6 bases each). The CDR3 is 16 residues long. Trimming removed 0 bases at V and 8 bases at J, with 18 bases between. Germline CDR1 is SGHDT and CDR2 is YYEEEE. Written as DNA, the CDR3 is TGTGCCAGCAGCTTGGGTCCTCGGGGGCTTGACGATGAGCAGTTCTTC. This codes for CASSLGPRGLDDEQFF.